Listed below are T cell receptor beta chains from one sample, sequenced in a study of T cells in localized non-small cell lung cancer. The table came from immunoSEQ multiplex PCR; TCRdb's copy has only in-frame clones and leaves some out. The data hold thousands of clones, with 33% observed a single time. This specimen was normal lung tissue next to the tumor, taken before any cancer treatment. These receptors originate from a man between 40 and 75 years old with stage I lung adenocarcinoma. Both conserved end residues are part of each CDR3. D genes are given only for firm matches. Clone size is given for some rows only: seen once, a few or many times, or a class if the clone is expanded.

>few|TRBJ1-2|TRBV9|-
TGTGCCAGCAGCGTAGACGGCGGAGGTGGCTACACCTTC
CASSVDGGGGYTF
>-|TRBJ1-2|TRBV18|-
TGTGCCAGCTCACCACCGAGCAGGGTACACACCTTC
CASSPPSRVHTF
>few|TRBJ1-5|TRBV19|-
TGTGCCAGTAGCCTTACGGCAGCCGGCCAGCCCCAGCATTTT
CASSLTAAGQPQHF
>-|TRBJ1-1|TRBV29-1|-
TGCAGCGGGGCGAGGGTTTTGAACACTGAAGCTTTCTTT
CSGARVLNTEAFF
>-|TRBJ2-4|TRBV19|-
TGTGCCAGTAGTACACGGACCGCTTTAGCCAAAAACATTCAGTACTTC
CASSTRTALAKNIQYF
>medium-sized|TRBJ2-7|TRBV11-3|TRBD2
TGTGCCAGCAGCTTAGTTTCCGGGGGGTTCTACGAGCAGTACTTC
CASSLVSGGFYEQYF
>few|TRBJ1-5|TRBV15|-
TGTGCCACCAGCAGAGGGGGTTCTGGCAATCAGCCCCAGCATTTT
CATSRGGSGNQPQHF
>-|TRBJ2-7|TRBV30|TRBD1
TGTGCCTGGAGTAACAGGGGTGCCCACGAGCAGTACTTC
CAWSNRGAHEQYF
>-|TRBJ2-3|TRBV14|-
TGTGCCAGCAGCCAAAACCTGGAAGATACGCAGTATTTT
CASSQNLEDTQYF
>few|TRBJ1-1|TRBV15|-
TGTGCCACCAGCAGGATCCCTCCCGGGTGGAGCACTGAAGCTTTCTTT
CATSRIPPGWSTEAFF
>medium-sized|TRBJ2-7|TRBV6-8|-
TGTGCCAGCAGTTACTCAGGTCAATTGAGCGACGAGCAGTACTTC
CASSYSGQLSDEQYF
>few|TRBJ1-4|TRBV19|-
TGTGCCAGTAGCCCCTCTAATGAAAAACTGTTTTTT
CASSPSNEKLFF
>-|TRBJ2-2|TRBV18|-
TGTGCCAGCTCACCACGCAGGTCGGACACCGGGGAGCTGTTTTTT
CASSPRRSDTGELFF
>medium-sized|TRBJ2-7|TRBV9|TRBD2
TGTGCCAGCAGTTCCCGGACTAGCGGGAATTACGAGCAGTACTTC
CASSSRTSGNYEQYF
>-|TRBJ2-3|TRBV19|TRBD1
TGTGCCAGTAGTATAGGGACAGGGGGAGATACGCAGTATTTT
CASSIGTGGDTQYF
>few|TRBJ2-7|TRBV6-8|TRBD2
TGTGCCAGCAGTGAGACTAGCGGGAGTATCTACGAGCAGTACTTC
CASSETSGSIYEQYF
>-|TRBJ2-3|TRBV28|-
TGTGCCAGTTTTCCCCCTGGGGACACAGATACGCAGTATTTT
CASFPPGDTDTQYF
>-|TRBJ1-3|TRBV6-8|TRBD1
TGTGCCAGCAAGGCCACAGGGGCTGGAAACACCATATATTTT
CASKATGAGNTIYF
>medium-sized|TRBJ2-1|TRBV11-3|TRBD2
TGTGCCAGCAGCCGTTCCGGGACTAGCGGGGGGGCTAGGAACAATGAGCAGTTCTTC
CASSRSGTSGGARNNEQFF
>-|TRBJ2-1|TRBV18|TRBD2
TGTGCCAGCTCACCAACGACTAGCGGGACTTACAATGAGCAGTTCTTC
CASSPTTSGTYNEQFF
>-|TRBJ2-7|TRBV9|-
TGTGCCAGCAGCGCGAACCGAACCTACGAGCAGTACTTC
CASSANRTYEQYF
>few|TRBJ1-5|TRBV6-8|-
TGTGCCAGCACCGACGAACAGGGCAGCAATCAGCCCCAGCATTTT
CASTDEQGSNQPQHF
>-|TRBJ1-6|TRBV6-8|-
TGTGCCAGCAGTTTCCCCGAGGGCCATTCACCCCTCCACTTT
CASSFPEGHSPLHF
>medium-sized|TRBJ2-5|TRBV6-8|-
TGTGCCAGCAGTTACTCGATTTGGGACTCGTCGGAGACCCAGTACTTC
CASSYSIWDSSETQYF
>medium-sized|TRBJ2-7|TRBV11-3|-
TGTGCCAGCAGCCTCGGGCCTGGGACGGTAAACTCCTACGAGCAGTACTTC
CASSLGPGTVNSYEQYF
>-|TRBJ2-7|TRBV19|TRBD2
TGTGCCAGTAGTCCCAGGACTAGCGGGGGGCTCAAGCCCCACGAGCAGTACTTC
CASSPRTSGGLKPHEQYF
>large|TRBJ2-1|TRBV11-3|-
TGTGCCAGCTCCATATGGACTGGGCCCCCTAACAATGAGCAGTTCTTC
CASSIWTGPPNNEQFF
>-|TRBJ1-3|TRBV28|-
TGTGCCAGCAGTTTAACCCGAGACTCTGGAAACACCATATATTTT
CASSLTRDSGNTIYF
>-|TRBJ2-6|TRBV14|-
TGTGCCAGCAGTCGGGGTATTTCTGGGGCCAACGTCCTGACTTTC
CASSRGISGANVLTF
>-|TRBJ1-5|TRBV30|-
TGTGCCTGGAGTCGTGCGACACAGAATCAGCCCCAGCATTTT
CAWSRATQNQPQHF
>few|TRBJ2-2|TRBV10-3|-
TGTGCCATCAAACAGACTAACACCGGGGAGCTGTTTTTT
CAIKQTNTGELFF
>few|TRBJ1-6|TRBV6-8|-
TGTGCCATCAGCTCCGTGGGCACCAAAGGGGCTGATAATTCACCCCTCCACTTT
CAISSVGTKGADNSPLHF
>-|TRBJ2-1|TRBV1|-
TGCGCCAGCAGCCAAGCCCCAGCGGGGGATTACAATGAGCAGTTCTTC
CASSQAPAGDYNEQFF
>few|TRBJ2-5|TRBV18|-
TGTGCCAGCTCAAATCTGGGGCAGACTAAACAAGAGACCCAGTACTTC
CASSNLGQTKQETQYF
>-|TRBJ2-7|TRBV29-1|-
TGCAGCGTTGAAGGTGACATCGGGAGCTACGAGCAGTACTTC
CSVEGDIGSYEQYF
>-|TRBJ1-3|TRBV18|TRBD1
TGTGCCAGCTCACCTAACGGTCCGGCAGGGGGTGGAAACACCATATATTTT
CASSPNGPAGGGNTIYF
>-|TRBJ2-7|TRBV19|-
TGTGCCAGTAGTGATGCAGGGGTAAACTACGAGCAGTACTTC
CASSDAGVNYEQYF